A selection of T cell receptor beta chains follows, all from one sample in a study of cytomegalovirus exposure and HLA in healthy donors. The repertoire was sequenced with immunoSEQ multiplex PCR; TCRdb's copy has only in-frame clones and lacks some. The table records approximately 190,000 clones, more than 65% of them present only once. The sample consisted of PBMCs. These TCRs come from a man between 40 and 49 years old in good health and CMV-seropositive. The CDR3 runs from the conserved cysteine through the conserved F or W. Fields, in order: V gene, J gene, D gene, CDR3 DNA, CDR3 protein. D genes are given only for firm matches.

V gene: TRBV6-6; J gene: TRBJ2-1; D gene: TRBD2; CDR3 DNA: TGTGCCAGCAGTTTCGGACTAGCGGGGAATGAGCAGTTCTTC; CDR3 protein: CASSFGLAGNEQFF
V gene: TRBV6-6; J gene: TRBJ2-5; D gene: .; CDR3 DNA: TGTGCCAGCAGTTACATCCCAGGACATTCGGAGACCCAGTACTTC; CDR3 protein: CASSYIPGHSETQYF
V gene: TRBV6-5; J gene: TRBJ1-6; D gene: .; CDR3 DNA: TGTGCCAGCAGTTACTCGGGGCAGAATTCACCCCTCCACTTT; CDR3 protein: CASSYSGQNSPLHF
V gene: TRBV27; J gene: TRBJ2-2; D gene: TRBD1; CDR3 DNA: TGTGCCAGCAGTGACACAGGGGGCACCGGGGAGCTGTTTTTT; CDR3 protein: CASSDTGGTGELFF
V gene: TRBV5-4; J gene: TRBJ2-7; D gene: TRBD2; CDR3 DNA: TGTGCCAGCAGCCCAGCGGGACGAAGCTCCTACGAGCAGTACTTC; CDR3 protein: CASSPAGRSSYEQYF
V gene: TRBV5-1; J gene: TRBJ2-3; D gene: TRBD1; CDR3 DNA: TGCGCCAGCAGCTTGAGGGGGGGACAGGGGGTGACAGATACGCAGTATTTT; CDR3 protein: CASSLRGGQGVTDTQYF
V gene: TRBV6-5; J gene: TRBJ2-1; D gene: .; CDR3 DNA: TGTGCCAGCAGTTACCTACAGGACAATGAGCAGTTCTTC; CDR3 protein: CASSYLQDNEQFF
V gene: TRBV4-3; J gene: TRBJ1-2; D gene: TRBD1; CDR3 DNA: TGCGCCAGCAGCCAAGTATCGGACAGGGGGGGCTACACCTTC; CDR3 protein: CASSQVSDRGGYTF
V gene: TRBV29-1; J gene: TRBJ2-7; D gene: TRBD2; CDR3 DNA: TGCAGCGCCGATGGGTCTAGCGGGACTGACGAGCAGTACTTC; CDR3 protein: CSADGSSGTDEQYF
V gene: TRBV7-3; J gene: TRBJ2-1; D gene: TRBD2; CDR3 DNA: TGTGCCAGCAGCCCCTCTAGCGGGGCCTACAATGAGCAGTTCTTC; CDR3 protein: CASSPSSGAYNEQFF
V gene: TRBV10-2; J gene: TRBJ1-6; D gene: .; CDR3 DNA: TGCGCCAGCAGTGAATCTGGGGGCGATTCACCCCTCCACTTT; CDR3 protein: CASSESGGDSPLHF